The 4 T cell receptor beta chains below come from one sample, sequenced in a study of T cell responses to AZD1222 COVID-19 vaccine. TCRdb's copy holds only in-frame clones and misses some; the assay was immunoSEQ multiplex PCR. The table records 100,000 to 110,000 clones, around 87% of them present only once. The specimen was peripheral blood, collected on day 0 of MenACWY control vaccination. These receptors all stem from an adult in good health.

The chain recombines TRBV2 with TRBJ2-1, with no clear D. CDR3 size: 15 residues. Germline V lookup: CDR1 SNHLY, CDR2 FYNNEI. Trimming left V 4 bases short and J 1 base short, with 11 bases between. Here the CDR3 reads CASSVSWRSYNEQFF. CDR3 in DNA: TGTGCCAGCAGTGTGTCTTGGCGGTCCTACAATGAGCAGTTCTTC.

CDR3 coding DNA: TGTGCCAGCAGCCCGGGCAGACAGGGAGGGACTGAAGCTTTCTTT. It translates to CASSPGRQGGTEAFF. The rearrangement links TRBV7-2 to TRBJ1-1; TRBD1 aligns across 7 bases. V was pared by 5 bases and J by 5 bases, with 11 bases of the junction left unmatched. Per germline, CDR1 SGHTA and CDR2 FQGNSA. The CDR3 is made up of 15 amino acids. The full variable domain, its missing parts supplied by reference TRBV7-2 and TRBJ1-1, is GAGVSQSPSNKVTEKGKDVELRCDPISGHTALYWYRQSLGQGLEFLIYFQGNSAPDKSGLPSDRFSAERTGGSVSTLTIQRTQQEDSAVYLCASSPGRQGGTEAFFGQGTRLTVV.

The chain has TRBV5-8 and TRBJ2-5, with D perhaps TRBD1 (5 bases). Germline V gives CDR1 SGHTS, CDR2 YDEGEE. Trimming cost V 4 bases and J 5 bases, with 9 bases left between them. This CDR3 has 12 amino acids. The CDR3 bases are TGTGCCAGCAGCCAAGCAGGGGAGACCCAGTACTTC. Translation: CASSQAGETQYF. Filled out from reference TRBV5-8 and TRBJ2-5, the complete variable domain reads EAGVTQSPTHLIKTRGQQATLRCSPISGHTSVYWYQQALGLGLQFLLWYDEGEERNRGNFPPRFSGRQFPNYSSELNVNALELEDSALYLCASSQAGETQYFGPGTRLLVL.

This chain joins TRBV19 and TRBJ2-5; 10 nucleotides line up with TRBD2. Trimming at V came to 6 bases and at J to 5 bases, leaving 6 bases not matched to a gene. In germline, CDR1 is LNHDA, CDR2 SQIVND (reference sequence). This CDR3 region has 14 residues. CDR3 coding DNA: TGTGCCAGTAGGTCAGCGGGAGGGCTGGAGACCCAGTACTTC. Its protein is CASRSAGGLETQYF.